One T cell receptor beta chain is described in this entry. Only in-frame clones appear in the TCRdb table, and some are missing; sequencing was by immunoSEQ multiplex PCR. The data contain just over 2,000,000 clones, about 95% of them singletons. CD45RO-negative CD8 cells positively selected for CCR7 made up the naive population, which excluded terminally differentiated effector memory CD45RA+ cells. The data are from a study of shared clonotypes between healthy human individuals. This CDR3 is built from 14 residues. The V end lost 2 bases, the J end lost 1 base, and 3 bases lay between the germline ends. The V gene's germline CDR1 is LNHDA and CDR2 SQIVND (reference sequence).

This chain uses TRBV19 with TRBJ2-6; D uncertain. This clonotype originated in a man aged 18 to 35 in good health. Sequencing was done on a sample of naive CD8+ T cells sorted from blood. This CDR3 reads CASSIQSGANVLTF. The DNA of the CDR3 is TGTGCCAGTAGTATACAGTCTGGGGCCAACGTCCTGACTTTC.